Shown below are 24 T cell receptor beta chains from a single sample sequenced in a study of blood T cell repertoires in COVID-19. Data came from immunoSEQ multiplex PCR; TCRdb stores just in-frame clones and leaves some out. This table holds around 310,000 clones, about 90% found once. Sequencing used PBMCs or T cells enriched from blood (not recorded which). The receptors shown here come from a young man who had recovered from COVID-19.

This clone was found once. The CDR3 DNA reads as TGTGCCAGCAGACAGGGGTCTCAGCCCCAGCATTTT. The encoded protein is CASRQGSQPQHF. The gene calls are TRBV3-1 (or the pseudogene TRBV3-2) and TRBJ1-5, with TRBD1 identical over 7 bases. The V gene's germline CDR1 is LGHDT and CDR2 YNNKEL (reference sequence). V was clipped by 6 bases and J by 6 bases; unmatched bases: 2. CDR3 size: 12 residues.

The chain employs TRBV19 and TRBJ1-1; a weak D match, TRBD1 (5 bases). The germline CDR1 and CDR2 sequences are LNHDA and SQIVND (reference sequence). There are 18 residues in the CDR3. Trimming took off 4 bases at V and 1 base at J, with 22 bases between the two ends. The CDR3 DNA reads TGTGCCAGTAGTACTCCCCGGGACTCTAATGCCCCGAACACTGAAGCTTTCTTT. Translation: CASSTPRDSNAPNTEAFF.

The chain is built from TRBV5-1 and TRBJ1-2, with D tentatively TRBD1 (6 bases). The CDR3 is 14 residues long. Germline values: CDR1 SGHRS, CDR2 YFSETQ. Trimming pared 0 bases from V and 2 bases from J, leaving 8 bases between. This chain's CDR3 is CASSLVTGNYGYTF. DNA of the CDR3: TGCGCCAGCAGCTTGGTAACAGGGAACTATGGCTACACCTTC. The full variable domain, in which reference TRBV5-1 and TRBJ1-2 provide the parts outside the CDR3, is KAGVTQTPRYLIKTRGQQVTLSCSPISGHRSVSWYQQTPGQGLQFLFEYFSETQRNKGNFPGRFSGRQFSNSRSEMNVSTLELGDSALYLCASSLVTGNYGYTFGSGTRLTVV.

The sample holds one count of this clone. The CDR3 is CASSPPGQPYGYTF. CDR3 nucleotides: TGTGCCAGCTCACCACCGGGACAGCCCTATGGCTACACCTTC. This chain connects TRBV18 to TRBJ1-2, with 7 bases identical to TRBD1. Trimming took 0 bases from V and 4 from J; bases not matched to a gene: 2. In germline, CDR1 is KGHSH, CDR2 LQKENI. The CDR3 contains 14 residues.

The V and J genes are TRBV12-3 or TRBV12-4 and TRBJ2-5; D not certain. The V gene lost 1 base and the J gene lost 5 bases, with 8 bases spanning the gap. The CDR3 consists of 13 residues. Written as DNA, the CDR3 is TGTGCCAGCAGTTTAGTGTCCAGTGAGACCCAGTACTTC. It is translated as CASSLVSSETQYF.

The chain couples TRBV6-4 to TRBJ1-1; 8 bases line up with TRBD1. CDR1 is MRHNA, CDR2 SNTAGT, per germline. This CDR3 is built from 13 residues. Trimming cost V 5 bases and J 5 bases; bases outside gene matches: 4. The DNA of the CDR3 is TGTGCCAGCAGTCGGACAGGGCGGACTGAAGCTTTCTTT. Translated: CASSRTGRTEAFF.

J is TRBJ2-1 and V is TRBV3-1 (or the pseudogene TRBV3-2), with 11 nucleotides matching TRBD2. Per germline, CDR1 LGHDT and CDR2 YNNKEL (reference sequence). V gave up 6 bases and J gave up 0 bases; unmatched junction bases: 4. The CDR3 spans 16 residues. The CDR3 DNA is TGTGCCAGCAGAGCTACTAGCGGGGGCTCCTACAATGAGCAGTTCTTC. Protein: CASRATSGGSYNEQFF.

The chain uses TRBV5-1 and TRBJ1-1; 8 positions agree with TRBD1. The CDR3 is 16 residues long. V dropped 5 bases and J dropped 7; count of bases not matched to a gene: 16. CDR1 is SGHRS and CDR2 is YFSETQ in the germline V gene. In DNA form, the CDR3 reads TGCGCCAGCAGTCCTGGACAGGGATCCCACCAATTTGAAGCTTTCTTT. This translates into CASSPGQGSHQFEAFF.

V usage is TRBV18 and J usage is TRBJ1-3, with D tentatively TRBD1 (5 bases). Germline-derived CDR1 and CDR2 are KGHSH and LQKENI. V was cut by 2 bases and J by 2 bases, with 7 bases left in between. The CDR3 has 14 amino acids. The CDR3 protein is CASSPAGTGNTIYF. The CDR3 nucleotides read TGTGCCAGCTCACCAGCAGGGACTGGAAACACCATATATTTT.

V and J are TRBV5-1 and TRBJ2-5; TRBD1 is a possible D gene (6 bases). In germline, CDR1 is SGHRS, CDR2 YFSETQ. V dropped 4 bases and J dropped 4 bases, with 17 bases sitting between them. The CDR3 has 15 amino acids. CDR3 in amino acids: CASSAAGTKGETQYF. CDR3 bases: TGCGCCAGCAGCGCCGCCGGGACAAAAGGAGAGACCCAGTACTTC.

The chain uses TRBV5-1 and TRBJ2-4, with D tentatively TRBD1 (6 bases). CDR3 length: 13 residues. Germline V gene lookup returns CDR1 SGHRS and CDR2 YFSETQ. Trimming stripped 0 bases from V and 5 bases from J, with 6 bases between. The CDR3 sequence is CASSLGGQNIQYF. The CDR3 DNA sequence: TGCGCCAGCAGCTTGGGGGGGCAAAACATTCAGTACTTC.

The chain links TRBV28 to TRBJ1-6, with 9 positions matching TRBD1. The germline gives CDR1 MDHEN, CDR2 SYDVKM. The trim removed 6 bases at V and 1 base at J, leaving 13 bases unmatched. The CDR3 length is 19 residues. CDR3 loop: CASRDPGTGYASYNSPLHF. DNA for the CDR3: TGTGCCAGCAGAGACCCCGGGACAGGGTACGCGTCCTATAATTCACCCCTCCACTTT. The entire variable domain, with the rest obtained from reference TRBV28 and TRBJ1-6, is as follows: DVKVTQSSRYLVKRTGEKVFLECVQDMDHENMFWYRQDPGLGLRLIYFSYDVKMKEKGDIPEGYSVSREKKERFSLILESASTNQTSMYLCASRDPGTGYASYNSPLHFGNGTRLTVT.

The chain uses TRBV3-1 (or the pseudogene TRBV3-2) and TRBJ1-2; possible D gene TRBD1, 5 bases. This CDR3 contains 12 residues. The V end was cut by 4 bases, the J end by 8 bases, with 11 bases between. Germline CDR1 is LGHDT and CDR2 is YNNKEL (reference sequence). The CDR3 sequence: CASSLDSRGYTF. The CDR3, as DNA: TGTGCCAGCAGCCTAGACAGTCGCGGCTACACCTTC.

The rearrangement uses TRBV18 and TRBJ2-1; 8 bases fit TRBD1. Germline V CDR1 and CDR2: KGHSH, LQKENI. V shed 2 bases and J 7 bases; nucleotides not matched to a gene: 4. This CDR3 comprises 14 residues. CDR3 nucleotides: TGTGCCAGCTCACCATTTGACAGGGGAAATGAGCAGTTCTTC. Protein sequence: CASSPFDRGNEQFF.

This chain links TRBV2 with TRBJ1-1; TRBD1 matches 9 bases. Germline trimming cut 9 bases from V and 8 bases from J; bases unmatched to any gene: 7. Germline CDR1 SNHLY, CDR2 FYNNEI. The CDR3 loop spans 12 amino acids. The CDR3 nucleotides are TGTGCCAGTAAGGGGACAGGGCTAGAAGCTTTCTTT. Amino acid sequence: CASKGTGLEAFF.

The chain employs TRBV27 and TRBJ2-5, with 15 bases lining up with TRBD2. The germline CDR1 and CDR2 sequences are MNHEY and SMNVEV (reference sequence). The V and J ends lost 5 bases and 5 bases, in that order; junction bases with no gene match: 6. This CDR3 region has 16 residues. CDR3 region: CASSQGLAGGGETQYF. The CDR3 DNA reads TGTGCCAGCAGTCAGGGACTAGCGGGGGGTGGGGAGACCCAGTACTTC.

CDR3: CASSQASGMGNQPQHF. The CDR3 DNA reads as TGCGCCAGCAGCCAAGCTTCAGGGATGGGTAATCAGCCCCAGCATTTT. This chain links TRBV4-1 with TRBJ1-5; TRBD1 is a possible D gene (5 bases). V lost 1 base to trimming and J lost 4 bases, with 14 bases between them. The CDR3 loop spans 16 amino acids. The germline V gene encodes CDR1 MGHRA and CDR2 YSYEKL.

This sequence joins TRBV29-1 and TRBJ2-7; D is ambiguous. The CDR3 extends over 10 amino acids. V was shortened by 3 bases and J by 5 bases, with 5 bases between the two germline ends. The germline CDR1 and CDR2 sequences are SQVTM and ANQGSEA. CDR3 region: CSVEENEQYF. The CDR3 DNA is TGCAGCGTTGAGGAGAACGAGCAGTACTTC.

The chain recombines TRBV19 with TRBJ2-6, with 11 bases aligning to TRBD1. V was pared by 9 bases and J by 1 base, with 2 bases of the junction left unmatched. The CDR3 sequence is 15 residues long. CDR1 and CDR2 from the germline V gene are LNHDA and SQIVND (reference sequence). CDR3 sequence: CASGTGGSGANVLTF. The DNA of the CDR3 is TGTGCCAGCGGGACAGGGGGTTCTGGGGCCAACGTCCTGACTTTC. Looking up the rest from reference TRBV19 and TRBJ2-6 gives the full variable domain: DGGITQSPKYLFRKEGQNVTLSCEQNLNHDAMYWYRQDPGQGLRLIYYSQIVNDFQKGDIAEGYSVSREKKESFPLTVTSAQKNPTAFYLCASGTGGSGANVLTFGAGSRLTVL.

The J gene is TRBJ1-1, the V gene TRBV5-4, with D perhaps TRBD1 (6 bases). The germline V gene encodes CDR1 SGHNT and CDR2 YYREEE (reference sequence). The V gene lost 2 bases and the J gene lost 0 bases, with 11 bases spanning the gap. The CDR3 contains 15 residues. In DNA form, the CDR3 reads TGTGCCAGCAGCTTACAGGGAACCCTGAACACTGAAGCTTTCTTT. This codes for CASSLQGTLNTEAFF.

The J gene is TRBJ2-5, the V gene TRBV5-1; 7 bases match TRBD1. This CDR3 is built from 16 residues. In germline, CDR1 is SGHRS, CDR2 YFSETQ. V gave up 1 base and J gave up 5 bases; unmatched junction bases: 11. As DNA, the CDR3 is TGCGCCAGCAGCTTGCTCCGACAGGGTGTGTACGAGACCCAGTACTTC. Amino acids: CASSLLRQGVYETQYF.

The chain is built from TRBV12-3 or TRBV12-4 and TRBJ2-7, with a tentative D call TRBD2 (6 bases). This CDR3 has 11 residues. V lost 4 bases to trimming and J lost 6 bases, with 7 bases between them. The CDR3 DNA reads TGTGCCAGCAGTTACGGGGGCGAGCAGTACTTC. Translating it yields CASSYGGEQYF.

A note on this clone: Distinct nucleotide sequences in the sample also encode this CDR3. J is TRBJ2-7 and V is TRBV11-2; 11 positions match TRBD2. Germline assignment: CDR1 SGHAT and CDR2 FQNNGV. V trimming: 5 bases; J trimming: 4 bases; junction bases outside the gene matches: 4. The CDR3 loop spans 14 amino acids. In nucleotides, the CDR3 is TGTGCCAGCAGCCTAGCGGGGGGATCGTACGAGCAGTACTTC. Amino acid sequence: CASSLAGGSYEQYF.

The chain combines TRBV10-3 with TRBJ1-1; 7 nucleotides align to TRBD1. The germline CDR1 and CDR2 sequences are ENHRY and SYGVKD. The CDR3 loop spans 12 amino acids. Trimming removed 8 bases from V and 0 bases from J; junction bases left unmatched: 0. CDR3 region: CAIQGVNTEAFF. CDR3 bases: TGTGCCATCCAGGGGGTGAACACTGAAGCTTTCTTT.